This record covers a single TCR beta chain. Antigen specificity is unknown. This sample was taken from a study of T-cell memory formation after mild COVID-19. Overall study results and limits: Shrinking CD4+ clones resided mostly in CM and EM, and CD8+ ones in EMRA.

From germline, CDR1 is MGHRA and CDR2 YSYEKL. CDR3 size: 14 residues. V was cut by 4 bases and J by 3 bases, with 12 bases left in between. Sample barcodes and UMIs were carried by the TCR alpha and TCR beta cDNA libraries that 5'RACE generated with constant-segment primers. TCRdb reprocessed the 5' RACE reads with MiXCR, giving one entry per CDR3 protein. The repertoire has roughly 250,000 distinct CDR3 sequences, about 15% of them found once; the top ten carry approximately 3.6%. Sequencing was carried out using PBMCs or a T cell subset sorted from them (not recorded which). The chain recombines TRBV4-1 with TRBJ1-1, with D uncertain. The origin of this receptor is a man younger than 35 who had mild COVID-19 (a few samples of this study predate the infection). Cell type and time point are not known. CDR3 region: CASSRVGVDTEAFF. CDR3 coding DNA: TGCGCCAGCAGCCGCGTTGGGGTCGACACTGAAGCTTTCTTT.